Below are 32 T cell receptor beta chains sequenced from a single sample in a study of early T cells in non-severe SARS-CoV-2 infection (dated by TCRdb to about 2021). Library generation was performed with 5' RACE. These reads were obtained on a NextSeq 500. TCRdb trimmed public reads at Q25 via fastp, called clones via MiXCR and kept in-frame beta chains. For every CDR3 protein sequence, its rows merge into one entry that carries the most common genes and DNA. This sample holds approximately 31,000 distinct CDR3 sequences; around 5.7% were observed only once. The top ten hold 5.3% of the sample. The source material was whole blood. These receptors all come from an adult who was a healthcare worker with PCR-confirmed SARS-CoV-2 infection or an uninfected control (not recorded which).

This clonotype was picked up many times. The chain is built from TRBV6-2 or TRBV6-3 and TRBJ2-1, with a weak D call TRBD2 (6 bases). Germline-derived CDR1 and CDR2 are MNHEY and SVGEGT. Trimming removed 5 bases at V and 8 bases at J, with 10 bases between. The CDR3 sequence is 12 residues long. CDR3 in amino acids: CASSRTSHEQFF. CDR3 nucleotides: TGTGCCAGCAGTAGAACTAGCCATGAGCAGTTCTTC.

This clonotype was observed at least ten times. This chain joins TRBV7-9 and TRBJ2-3, with a tentative D call TRBD1 (6 bases). The CDR3 is 16 residues long. Germline assignment: CDR1 SEHNR and CDR2 FQNEAQ (reference sequence). Deletions cut 2 bases from V and 3 bases from J, with 15 bases between. CDR3 sequence (DNA): TGTGCCAGCAGCTTAACAAGCAGGGGAGCGACAGATACGCAGTATTTT. As protein: CASSLTSRGATDTQYF.

The V call is TRBV5-8, the J call TRBJ1-5, with D perhaps TRBD1 (6 bases). CDR1 and CDR2 from the germline V gene are SGHTS and YDEGEE. Trimming took off 5 bases at V and 3 bases at J, with 12 bases between the two ends. This CDR3 has 14 residues. The CDR3: CASSSGQFNQPQHF. DNA for the CDR3: TGTGCCAGCAGTTCCGGACAGTTCAATCAGCCCCAGCATTTT.

Ten or more counts support this clonotype. The chain recombines TRBV14 with TRBJ1-1; D might be TRBD1 (6 bases). V was shortened by 10 bases and J by 1 base, with 13 bases between the two germline ends. Germline values: CDR1 SGHDN, CDR2 FVKESK. The CDR3 length is 13 residues. In DNA form, the CDR3 reads TGTGCCACCGCGTCACAGGGGAACACTGAAGCTTTCTTT. Its translation is CATASQGNTEAFF.

V gene TRBV7-2 combines with J gene TRBJ2-3; TRBD2 matches at 8 bases. This CDR3 is 14 amino acids long. Germline values: CDR1 SGHTA, CDR2 FQGNSA. The trim removed 3 bases at V and 3 bases at J, leaving 2 bases unmatched. In nucleotides, the CDR3 is TGTGCCAGCAGCTTTAGCGGGAAAACAGATACGCAGTATTTT. It codes for CASSFSGKTDTQYF.

There are a few counts of this clonotype. A much larger clone is a single base away; this may be a read error. V usage is TRBV20-1 and J usage is TRBJ2-2; unclear D gene. Germline lookup yields CDR1 DFQATT and CDR2 SNEGSKA (reference sequence). CDR3 size: 14 residues. CDR3 sequence (DNA): TGCAGTGCTAGTGGGCCCGCGAACACCGAGGAGCTGTTTTTT. Its protein product is CSASGPANTEELFF.

Ten or more counts support this clonotype. The genes are TRBV4-3 and TRBJ2-4; perhaps TRBD2 as D (6 bases). There are 14 residues in the CDR3. CDR1 is LGHNA, CDR2 YSLEER, per germline. Trimming removed 4 bases at V and 0 bases at J, with 7 bases between. CDR3 coding DNA: TGCGCCAGCAGCCCGGGGGTAGCCAAAAACATTCAGTACTTC. Amino acid sequence: CASSPGVAKNIQYF.

This clonotype was seen only a few times. The chain is built from TRBV7-9 and TRBJ2-3; 15 bases line up with TRBD2. CDR1 is SEHNR, CDR2 FQNEAQ, per germline (reference sequence). V lost 4 bases, J lost 4 bases, and 6 bases stayed unmatched. The CDR3 length is 17 residues. CDR3 sequence: CASSSSGTSGRPDTQYF. For the CDR3, the DNA is TGTGCCAGCAGCTCTAGCGGGACTAGCGGGAGGCCAGATACGCAGTATTTT.

This clonotype was recorded many times. The V gene is TRBV6-4, the J gene TRBJ2-3, with a weak D call TRBD1 (5 bases). Germline values: CDR1 MRHNA, CDR2 SNTAGT. V was pared by 6 bases and J by 6 bases, with 19 bases between. This CDR3 spans 15 amino acids. CDR3 nucleotide sequence: TGTGCCAGCAGACCCCAAGCCGCCAGGGCGGATACGCAGTATTTT. Protein product: CASRPQAARADTQYF.

This clonotype has only a few counts. This chain connects TRBV3-1 to TRBJ2-1, with 7 bases lining up with TRBD2. The CDR3 extends over 15 amino acids. The germline V gene has CDR1 LGHDT and CDR2 YNNKEL (reference sequence). With 4 bases clipped from V and 2 bases from J, the junction kept 5 bases outside the gene matches. DNA of the CDR3: TGTGCCAGCAGCCCCGGACTAGATACCTACAATGAGCAGTTCTTC. Its translation is CASSPGLDTYNEQFF.

The CDR3 sequence is CASSLLVGASFHEQYV. CDR3 bases: TGTGCCAGCAGCTTGCTGGTTGGGGCTAGCTTCCACGAGCAGTACGTC. J is TRBJ2-7 and V is TRBV5-6; D assignment may be TRBD1 or TRBD2 (5 bases each). Germline CDR1 reads SGHDT; CDR2 reads YYEEEE. This CDR3 has 16 amino acids. With 1 base removed from V and 5 bases from J, the gap between germline ends came to 19 bases.

This clonotype was counted at least ten times. The gene calls are TRBV6-4 and TRBJ2-7; D is perhaps TRBD2 (6 bases). Germline V CDR1 and CDR2: MRHNA, SNTAGT. The CDR3 is 20 amino acids. V was cut by 0 bases and J by 0 bases, with 24 bases left in between. The CDR3 region is CASSDSISKRNSGISYEQYV. The CDR3 bases are TGTGCCAGCAGTGACTCCATCAGCAAAAGGAATAGCGGAATCTCCTACGAGCAGTACGTC.

This clonotype has a count of ten or more. The chain employs TRBV4-3 and TRBJ1-1, with no clear D. V shed 1 base and J shed 0 bases, with 6 bases lying between them. Germline V gives CDR1 LGHNA, CDR2 YSLEER. There are 14 residues in the CDR3. The CDR3 loop reads CASSQGRLNTEAFF. Here the CDR3 DNA reads TGCGCCAGCAGCCAAGGGCGGCTGAACACTGAAGCTTTCTTT.

This clonotype was counted ten times or more. V usage is TRBV4-1 and J usage is TRBJ1-2; D not resolved. The CDR3 is 13 amino acids. CDR1 and CDR2 (germline): MGHRA, YSYEKL. The ends were cut back, 2 bases at V and 4 bases at J, with 8 bases in the middle. The DNA of the CDR3 is TGCGCCAGCAGCCAATTAGTGGGCTATGGCTACACCTTC. Translated, it gives CASSQLVGYGYTF.

In its sample, this clonotype was seen many times. The chain couples TRBV20-1 to TRBJ1-2; 7 nucleotides agree with TRBD1. The CDR3 is made up of 15 amino acids. Germline lookup yields CDR1 DFQATT and CDR2 SNEGSKA (reference sequence). The J segment lost 1 base and the V segment lost 1 base, leaving 6 bases of the junction unmatched. The CDR3, as DNA: TGCAGTGCTAGAGCAGCGCAGGGGGTTAACTATGGCTACACCTTC. It specifies CSARAAQGVNYGYTF.

This clonotype was seen ten or more times. This chain connects TRBV5-1 to TRBJ1-1, with D perhaps TRBD1 (6 bases). Trimming shortened V by 2 bases and J by 1 base, and 9 bases separated the two germline ends. CDR3 length: 14 residues. Germline V gene lookup returns CDR1 SGHRS and CDR2 YFSETQ. CDR3 protein: CASSFTGRNTEAFF. The DNA for the CDR3 is TGCGCCAGCAGCTTCACAGGGCGGAACACTGAAGCTTTCTTT.

This clonotype was counted many times. The chain employs TRBV9 and TRBJ2-2; TRBD2 matches at 10 bases. CDR3 length equals 15 residues. Germline CDR1 is SGDLS and CDR2 is YYNGEE. The ends lost 4 bases at V and 1 base at J; junction bases unmatched: 1. CDR3 in DNA: TGTGCCAGCAGCAGGACTAGCGGGAACACCGGGGAGCTGTTTTTT. As protein: CASSRTSGNTGELFF.

The genes are TRBV20-1 and TRBJ2-3, with 8 bases fitting TRBD2. The trim removed 3 bases at V and 4 bases at J, leaving 9 bases unmatched. Germline CDR1 reads DFQATT; CDR2 reads SNEGSKA (reference sequence). This CDR3 contains 15 residues. The CDR3 region is CSARESGRGADTQYF. The DNA of the CDR3 is TGCAGTGCTAGGGAGAGCGGGAGAGGTGCAGATACGCAGTATTTT.

This clonotype came up many times. V usage is TRBV6-1 and J usage is TRBJ1-2; D perhaps matches TRBD1 (5 bases). Germline V lookup: CDR1 MNHNS, CDR2 SASEGT. V lost 8 bases, J lost 4 bases, and 14 bases lay in between. The CDR3 loop spans 13 amino acids. CDR3 nucleotide sequence: TGTGCCAGCGGACAAGTTACTCCCTATGGCTACACCTTC. This codes for CASGQVTPYGYTF.

In the case of this clonotype: A much larger clone is a single base away; this may be a read error. The chain links TRBV27 to TRBJ2-3; TRBD1 is a possible D gene (5 bases). The V end was cut by 4 bases, the J end by 4 bases, with 15 bases between. The CDR3 spans 15 residues. The germline gives CDR1 MNHEY, CDR2 SMNVEV (reference sequence). The CDR3 DNA sequence: TGTGCCAGCAGTTCGCACACAGGCACCTCAGATACGCAGTATTTT. Protein sequence: CASSSHTGTSDTQYF.

In this sample, this clonotype turned up many times. V usage is TRBV11-3 and J usage is TRBJ2-7; D gene ambiguous. V was trimmed by 4 bases and J by 2 bases, leaving 9 bases between them. The CDR3 sequence is 13 residues long. Germline loops: CDR1 SGHNT, CDR2 YENEEA. As DNA, the CDR3 is TGTGCCAGCAGCTCCGCAGCCACCTACGAGCAGTACGTC. It is translated as CASSSAATYEQYV.

At least ten counts were recorded for this clonotype. This sequence joins TRBV19 and TRBJ2-1, with D possibly being TRBD2 (6 bases). Germline lookup yields CDR1 LNHDA and CDR2 SQIVND (reference sequence). Trimming cost V 7 bases and J 7 bases, with 14 bases left between them. This CDR3 is built from 13 residues. Here the CDR3 reads CASNAGWGNEQFF. In DNA, the CDR3 is TGTGCCAGTAACGCGGGGTGGGGGAATGAGCAGTTCTTC.

In this sample, this clonotype turned up many times. The genes are TRBV24-1 and TRBJ2-2; 12 bases align to TRBD2. J was trimmed by 4 bases and V by 5 bases; bases with no gene match: 10. This CDR3 has 18 residues. Germline-derived CDR1 and CDR2 are KGHDR and SFDVKD. CDR3 sequence (DNA): TGTGCCACCAGTGTCGTCCTAGCGGGAGGGACGGGCACCGGGGAGCTGTTTTTT. Encoded protein: CATSVVLAGGTGTGELFF.

At least ten counts were recorded for this clonotype. The gene calls are TRBV4-3 and TRBJ1-4; D is possibly TRBD1 (5 bases). V shed 2 bases and J shed 8 bases, with 12 bases lying between them. The CDR3 sequence is 14 residues long. The germline gives CDR1 LGHNA, CDR2 YSLEER. The CDR3 here is CASSQLGQEEKLFF. CDR3 sequence (DNA): TGCGCCAGCAGCCAACTGGGGCAAGAGGAAAAACTGTTTTTT.

The sample holds many counts of this clonotype. The rearrangement links TRBV7-8 to TRBJ2-7; D unresolved. The germline V gene encodes CDR1 SGHVS and CDR2 FQNEAQ. Trimming shortened V by 2 bases and J by 4 bases, and 9 bases separated the two germline ends. This CDR3 spans 13 amino acids. The CDR3 spells CASSLFTGYEQYF. The CDR3 bases are TGTGCCAGCAGCTTATTTACGGGTTACGAGCAGTACTTC. Based on the CDR3 plus reference TRBV7-8 and TRBJ2-7, the full variable domain is GAGVSQSPRYKVAKRGQDVALRCDPISGHVSLFWYQQALGQGPEFLTYFQNEAQLDKSGLPSDRFFAERPEGSVSTLKIQRTQQEDSAVYLCASSLFTGYEQYFGPGTRLTVT.

This clonotype has a count of ten or more. V gene TRBV6-2 or TRBV6-3 combines with J gene TRBJ2-4; D is possibly TRBD1 (5 bases). The CDR3 runs 13 residues. The germline CDR1 and CDR2 sequences are MNHEY and SVGEGT. Trimming left V 4 bases short and J 4 bases short, with 8 bases between. The CDR3 sequence is CASSLKGKNIQYF. The DNA of the CDR3 is TGTGCCAGCAGTTTAAAGGGGAAAAACATTCAGTACTTC.

This clonotype showed up many times. The chain links TRBV20-1 to TRBJ2-7, with TRBD1 identical over 7 bases. The V gene's germline CDR1 is DFQATT and CDR2 SNEGSKA (reference sequence). The CDR3 has 14 residues. V shed 1 base and J 6 bases; nucleotides not matched to a gene: 9. CDR3 amino acids: CSARGLDRPSEQYF. CDR3 nucleotides: TGCAGTGCTAGAGGGTTGGACAGGCCCTCCGAGCAGTACTTC.

The table lists this clonotype with a few counts. Here the CDR3 reads CASSKGTSGRADTQYF. For the CDR3, the DNA is TGTGCCAGCAGCAAGGGGACTAGCGGGAGGGCAGATACGCAGTATTTT. This rearrangement joins TRBV7-2 to TRBJ2-3; 16 bases are a match to TRBD2. Germline CDR1 SGHTA, CDR2 FQGNSA. J was trimmed by 4 bases and V by 5 bases; bases with no gene match: 3. The CDR3 runs to 16 residues.

This clonotype was counted ten times or more. This sequence joins TRBV20-1 and TRBJ2-1, with D possibly TRBD2 on 6 matching bases. Per the germline V gene, CDR1 is DFQATT and CDR2 is SNEGSKA (reference sequence). V dropped 3 bases and J dropped 3 bases, with 15 bases sitting between them. There are 15 residues in the CDR3. CDR3 sequence reads: CSASPTLAFYNEQFF. The CDR3, as DNA: TGCAGTGCTAGCCCGACGCTAGCGTTCTACAATGAGCAGTTCTTC.

This clonotype has a count of ten or more. The chain is built from TRBV7-9 and TRBJ1-5; no firm D call. The CDR3 extends over 17 amino acids. Looked up from germline, CDR1 is SEHNR and CDR2 is FQNEAQ (reference sequence). V dropped 1 base and J dropped 1 base, with 14 bases sitting between them. In DNA form, the CDR3 reads TGTGCCAGCAGCTTAGTACATTCCCCTAACAGCAATCAGCCCCAGCATTTT. It codes for CASSLVHSPNSNQPQHF.

This clonotype was recorded at least ten times. The rearrangement joins TRBV7-2 to TRBJ2-3, with 10 bases lining up with TRBD2. The V gene's germline CDR1 is SGHTA and CDR2 FQGNSA. This CDR3 contains 18 residues. After removal of 1 base from V and 4 bases from J, the junction contained 11 bases not matched to a gene. Written as DNA, the CDR3 is TGTGCCAGCAGCTTAGTTTTTGCTAGCGGGAGTTTTGCAGATACGCAGTATTTT. Protein sequence: CASSLVFASGSFADTQYF.

In its sample, this clonotype was seen many times. CDR3 sequence (DNA): TGCGCCAGCAGCCCGAGTAGCGTCACAGATACGCAGTATTTT. This codes for CASSPSSVTDTQYF. This rearrangement joins TRBV4-3 to TRBJ2-3; TRBD2 is a possible D gene (5 bases). The germline CDR1 and CDR2 sequences are LGHNA and YSLEER. The ends were cut back, 4 bases at V and 2 bases at J, with 10 bases in the middle. This CDR3 comprises 14 residues.